The next 15 T cell receptor beta chains were all read from a single sample in a study of cytomegalovirus exposure and HLA in healthy donors. PCR amplification relied on 60 Vbeta primers (plus 13 Jbeta primers). Here immunoSEQ multiplex PCR was the method, and the copy in TCRdb shows in-frame clones only, minus some. This repertoire shows roughly 120,000 clones, roughly two thirds found once; its top ten account for less than 2%. Sample: PBMCs. The receptors stem from a man aged 25-45 years in good health and CMV-seropositive.

This chain joins TRBV7-2 and TRBJ1-2; TRBD1 might be the D (6 bases). Germline V CDR1 and CDR2: SGHTA, FQGNSA. Trimming removed 2 bases at V and 2 bases at J, with 9 bases between. The CDR3 has 14 residues. This chain's CDR3 is CASSLHQGNYGYTF. As DNA, the CDR3 is TGTGCCAGCAGCTTACATCAGGGGAACTATGGCTACACCTTC.

The rearrangement uses TRBV4-1 and TRBJ2-7; tentatively, D is TRBD1 (6 bases). CDR1 is MGHRA, CDR2 YSYEKL, per germline. V lost 1 base and J lost 6, with 16 bases in between. The CDR3 is made up of 15 amino acids. In DNA, the CDR3 is TGCGCCAGCAGCCAAGCTCCGCTACAGGGACGCGAGCAGTACTTC. This sequence encodes CASSQAPLQGREQYF.

This clone showed up many times. The V gene is TRBV6-6, the J gene TRBJ2-7; D is possibly TRBD1 (5 bases). The V end lost 7 bases, the J end lost 7 bases, and 11 bases lay between the germline ends. Germline V lookup: CDR1 MNHNY, CDR2 SVGAGI (reference sequence). This CDR3 comprises 11 residues. The CDR3 DNA reads TGTGCCAGCACCCAGGGTGGTGAGCAGTACTTC. Translated, it gives CASTQGGEQYF.

The chain carries TRBV5-1 and TRBJ2-7; tentatively, D is TRBD1 (6 bases). CDR3 length equals 16 residues. Per germline, CDR1 SGHRS and CDR2 YFSETQ. V was pared by 0 bases and J by 0 bases, with 13 bases between. The chain's CDR3 is CASSLVRQGFSYEQYF. CDR3 coding DNA: TGCGCCAGCAGCTTGGTTCGCCAGGGGTTCTCCTACGAGCAGTACTTC.

In DNA, the CDR3 is TGCGCCAGCAGCTTGGCTCGGACAGGGAGGTACTATGGCTACACCTTC. Its protein product is CASSLARTGRYYGYTF. The chain employs TRBV5-1 and TRBJ1-2, with 8 bases identical to TRBD1. V shed 0 bases and J 3 bases; nucleotides not matched to a gene: 7. Germline V gene sequence: CDR1 SGHRS, CDR2 YFSETQ. The CDR3 contains 16 residues.

The V and J genes are TRBV18 and TRBJ1-1; D might be TRBD1 (6 bases). The germline CDR1 and CDR2 sequences are KGHSH and LQKENI. Trimming took off 4 bases at V and 0 bases at J, with 15 bases between the two ends. The CDR3 has 16 residues. In DNA, the CDR3 is TGTGCCAGCTCACAATCTATGGACAGTTTGAACACTGAAGCTTTCTTT. Translating gives CASSQSMDSLNTEAFF.

The chain has TRBV12-5 and TRBJ1-4, with TRBD1 as a possible D gene (6 bases). The CDR3 runs 23 residues. In germline, CDR1 is LGHNT, CDR2 FRNRAP. Between the trimmed V and J ends, which lost 4 bases and 3 bases, there was a span of 36 bases. As DNA, the CDR3 is TGTGCTAGTGGTTCCTATAAGGTCGCCGGGACACCTCCCCGGATAGGACCTAATGAAAAACTGTTTTTT. It encodes CASGSYKVAGTPPRIGPNEKLFF.

The table lists this clone with a few counts. This chain joins TRBV13 and TRBJ2-7, with a tentative D call TRBD2 (6 bases). Deletions cut 7 bases from V and 4 bases from J, with 26 bases between. The CDR3 is 17 amino acids. Germline V gives CDR1 PRHDT, CDR2 FYEKMQ (reference sequence). The CDR3 DNA reads as TGTGCCAGCAACTCCGGTGGTCGGTTTCGGGAGCAGTACGAGCAGTACTTC. It encodes CASNSGGRFREQYEQYF.

J is TRBJ2-5 and V is TRBV6-5, with D possibly matching TRBD1 (5 bases). Near its end, the DNA agrees better with TRBJ2-7, so the J call may be wrong. CDR1 and CDR2 (germline): MNHEY, SVGAGI. This CDR3 comprises 15 residues. The CDR3 nucleotides are TGTGCCAGCAGTTACTCGGGGCAGCTGTACTACGAGCAGTACTTC. Its translation: CASSYSGQLYYEQYF.

V and J are TRBV29-1 and TRBJ2-1, with TRBD1 identical over 8 bases. The ends lost 4 bases at V and 3 bases at J; junction bases unmatched: 2. CDR1 is SQVTM, CDR2 ANQGSEA, per germline. The CDR3 is 13 amino acids. Written as DNA, the CDR3 is TGCAGCGTTGCAGGGGGCAACTACAATGAGCAGTTCTTC. As protein: CSVAGGNYNEQFF.

In DNA form, the CDR3 reads TGTGCCAGCTCACCAGGAGCGGGAGGGCCGAGGAATGAGCAGTTCTTC. Its translation: CASSPGAGGPRNEQFF. V gene TRBV18 combines with J gene TRBJ2-1; 10 nucleotides agree with TRBD2. Germline V gene lookup returns CDR1 KGHSH and CDR2 LQKENI. With 2 bases clipped from V and 7 bases from J, the junction kept 8 bases outside the gene matches. CDR3 size: 16 residues.

For this clone: Because the CDR3's place on the DNA is in doubt, the DNA is left out and the CDR3 is given as listed by TCRdb. CDR3 amino acids: CASSLSSGRGQYF. The genes are TRBV7-3 and TRBJ2-7; the table's TRBD2 call for D was not verified on the DNA. Looked up from germline, CDR1 is SGHTA and CDR2 is FQGTGA. The CDR3 adds up to 13 amino acids, both ends counted.

The chain couples TRBV5-1 to TRBJ2-1; TRBD1 is a possible D gene (6 bases). Germline CDR1 is SGHRS and CDR2 is YFSETQ. This CDR3 is built from 13 residues. Trimming removed 3 bases from V and 7 bases from J, with 11 bases in between. CDR3 DNA sequence: TGCGCCAGCAGCTGGGGGCCTATGAATGAGCAGTTCTTC. It specifies CASSWGPMNEQFF. Combining the CDR3 with reference TRBV5-1 and TRBJ2-1 gives the whole variable domain KAGVTQTPRYLIKTRGQQVTLSCSPISGHRSVSWYQQTPGQGLQFLFEYFSETQRNKGNFPGRFSGRQFSNSRSEMNVSTLELGDSALYLCASSWGPMNEQFFGPGTRLTVL.

The rearrangement joins TRBV19 to TRBJ1-1; D gene uncertain. V lost 8 bases to trimming and J lost 1 base, with 14 bases between them. This CDR3 comprises 14 residues. CDR1 LNHDA and CDR2 SQIVND come from the germline V gene (reference sequence). The CDR3 DNA sequence: TGTGCCAGTCGCCCTGGGGAGGGGAACACTGAAGCTTTCTTT. Its protein is CASRPGEGNTEAFF. The whole variable domain, remainder taken from reference TRBV19 and TRBJ1-1, is DGGITQSPKYLFRKEGQNVTLSCEQNLNHDAMYWYRQDPGQGLRLIYYSQIVNDFQKGDIAEGYSVSREKKESFPLTVTSAQKNPTAFYLCASRPGEGNTEAFFGQGTRLTVV.

The chain joins TRBV15 to TRBJ2-3; D not certain. V was trimmed by 0 bases and J by 7 bases, leaving 8 bases between them. The CDR3 covers 13 residues. The germline V gene encodes CDR1 LNHNV and CDR2 YYDKDF (reference sequence). The CDR3 spells CATSRDGLNTQYF. DNA for the CDR3: TGTGCCACCAGCAGAGATGGGCTGAATACGCAGTATTTT.